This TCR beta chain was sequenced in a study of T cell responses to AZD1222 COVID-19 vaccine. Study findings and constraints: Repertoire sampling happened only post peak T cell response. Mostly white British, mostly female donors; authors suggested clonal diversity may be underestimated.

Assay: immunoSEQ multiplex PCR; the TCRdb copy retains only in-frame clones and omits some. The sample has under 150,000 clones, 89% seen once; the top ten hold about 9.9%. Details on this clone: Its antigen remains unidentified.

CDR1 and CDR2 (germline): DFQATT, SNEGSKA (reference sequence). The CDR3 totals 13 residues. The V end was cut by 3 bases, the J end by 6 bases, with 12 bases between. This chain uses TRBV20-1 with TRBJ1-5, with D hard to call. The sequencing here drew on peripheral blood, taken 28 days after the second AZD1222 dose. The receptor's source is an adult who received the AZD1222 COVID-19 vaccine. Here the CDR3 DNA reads TGCAGTGCTAGTTCTGGGGTAGGTCAGCCCCAGCATTTT. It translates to CSASSGVGQPQHF.